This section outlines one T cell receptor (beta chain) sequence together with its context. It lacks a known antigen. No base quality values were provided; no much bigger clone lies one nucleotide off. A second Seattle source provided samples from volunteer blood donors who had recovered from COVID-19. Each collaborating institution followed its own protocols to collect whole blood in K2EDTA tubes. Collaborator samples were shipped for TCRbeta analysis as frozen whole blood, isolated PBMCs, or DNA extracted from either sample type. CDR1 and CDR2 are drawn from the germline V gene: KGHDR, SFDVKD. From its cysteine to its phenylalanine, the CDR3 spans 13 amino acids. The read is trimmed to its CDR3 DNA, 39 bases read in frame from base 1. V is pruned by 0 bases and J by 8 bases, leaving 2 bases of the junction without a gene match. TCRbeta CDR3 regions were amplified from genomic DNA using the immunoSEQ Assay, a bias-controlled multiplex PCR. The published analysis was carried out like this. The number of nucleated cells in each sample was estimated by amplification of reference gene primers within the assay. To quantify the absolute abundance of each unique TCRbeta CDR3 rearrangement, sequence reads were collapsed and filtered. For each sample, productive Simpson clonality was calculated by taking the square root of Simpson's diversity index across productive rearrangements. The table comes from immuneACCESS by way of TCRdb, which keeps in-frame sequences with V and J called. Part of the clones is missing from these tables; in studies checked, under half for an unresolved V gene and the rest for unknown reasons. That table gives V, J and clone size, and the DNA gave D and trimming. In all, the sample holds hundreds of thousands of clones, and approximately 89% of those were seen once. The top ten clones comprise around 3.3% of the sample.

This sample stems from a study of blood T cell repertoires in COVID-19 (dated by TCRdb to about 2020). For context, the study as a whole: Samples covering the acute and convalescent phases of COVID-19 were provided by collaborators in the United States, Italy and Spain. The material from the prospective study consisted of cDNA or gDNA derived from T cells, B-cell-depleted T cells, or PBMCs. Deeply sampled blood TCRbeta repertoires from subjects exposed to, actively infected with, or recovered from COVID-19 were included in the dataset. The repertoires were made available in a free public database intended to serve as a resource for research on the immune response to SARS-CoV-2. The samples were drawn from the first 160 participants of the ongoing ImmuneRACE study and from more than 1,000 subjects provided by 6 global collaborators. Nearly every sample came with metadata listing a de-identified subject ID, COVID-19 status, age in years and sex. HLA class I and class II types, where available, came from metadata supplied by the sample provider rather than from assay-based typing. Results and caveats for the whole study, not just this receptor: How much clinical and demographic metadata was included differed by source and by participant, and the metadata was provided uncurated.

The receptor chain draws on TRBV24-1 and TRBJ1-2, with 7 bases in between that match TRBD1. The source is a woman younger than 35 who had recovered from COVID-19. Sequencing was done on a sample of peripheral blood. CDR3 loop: CATSDLDREGYTF. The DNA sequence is TGTGCCACCAGTGATTTGGACAGGGAAGGCTACACCTTC.